This TCR beta chain originates from a study of T cells after yellow fever vaccination. This clonotype has only a few counts. Germline-derived CDR1 and CDR2 are KGHDR and SFDVKD. This CDR3 is built from 16 residues. Trimming at V came to 6 bases and at J to 6 bases, leaving 6 bases not matched to a gene. The authors made TCR cDNA by 5'RACE template switching, adding a universal primer site and UMIs. Each CDR3 protein gets one entry after TCRdb re-called the 5' RACE reads with MiXCR. The table has hundreds of thousands of distinct CDR3 sequences, 10% to 15% seen once. This chain joins TRBV24-1 and TRBJ2-2, with 13 nucleotides matching TRBD2. The TCR comes from a man in his thirties or forties who received the YFV17D yellow fever vaccine. The sample here was PBMCs, taken on the day of the yellow fever booster vaccination. CDR3 region: CATSSGTSGTAGELFF. The CDR3 coding sequence is TGTGCCACCAGTTCAGGGACTAGCGGGACGGCCGGGGAGCTGTTTTTT.